These 23 T cell receptor beta chains share one sample of origin, sequenced in a study of cytomegalovirus exposure and HLA in healthy donors. Clones were read by immunoSEQ multiplex PCR, and TCRdb kept only the in-frame ones, dropping some. The table shows 200,000 to 250,000 clones, with approximately 88% occurring only once. Material for sequencing was PBMCs. These receptors were collected from a woman under 40 in good health and CMV-seropositive.

The chain employs TRBV30 and TRBJ1-2, with D perhaps TRBD1 (5 bases). Germline V gives CDR1 GTSNPN, CDR2 SVGIG (reference sequence). The V and J ends lost 0 bases and 6 bases respectively, with 17 bases between them. CDR3 length: 15 residues. CDR3 coding DNA: TGTGCCTGGAGTGTACAGGCAGGCTCGATCAATGGCTACACCTTC. This codes for CAWSVQAGSINGYTF. Based on the CDR3 plus reference TRBV30 and TRBJ1-2, the full variable domain is SQTIHQWPATLVQPVGSPLSLECTVEGTSNPNLYWYRQAAGRGLQLLFYSVGIGQISSEVPQNLSASRPQDRQFILSSKKLLLSDSGFYLCAWSVQAGSINGYTFGSGTRLTVV.

In nucleotides, the CDR3 is TGTGCCAGCAGTGAGGGACTCCCCTCTGGGGCCAACGTCCTGACTTTC. Translating it yields CASSEGLPSGANVLTF. The chain employs TRBV6-1 and TRBJ2-6; D might be TRBD2 (6 bases). The length of the CDR3 is 16 residues. V lost 3 bases and J lost 0, with 9 bases in between. Germline values: CDR1 MNHNS, CDR2 SASEGT.

The chain employs TRBV7-9 and TRBJ2-3; no clear D gene. Germline V gives CDR1 SEHNR, CDR2 FQNEAQ (reference sequence). V lost 7 bases, J lost 6 bases, and 8 bases lay in between. The CDR3 is 11 residues long. The DNA for the CDR3 is TGTGCCAGCACATCGTCGGATACGCAGTATTTT. This translates into CASTSSDTQYF.

This chain links TRBV20-1 with TRBJ1-2; D ambiguous. Between the trimmed V and J ends, which lost 1 base and 13 bases, there was a span of 13 bases. The CDR3 spans 11 residues. Germline loops: CDR1 DFQATT, CDR2 SNEGSKA (reference sequence). CDR3 DNA: TGCAGTGCTAGAGCTGAGGGATCGAGCACCTTC. This codes for CSARAEGSSTF.

The chain recombines TRBV4-3 with TRBJ2-3, with 9 bases fitting TRBD2. The CDR3 sequence is 17 residues long. V lost 0 bases, J lost 5 bases, and 9 bases stayed unmatched. Germline V gives CDR1 LGHNA, CDR2 YSLEER. CDR3 region: CASSQEVSHSGGDTQYF. CDR3 bases: TGCGCCAGCAGCCAAGAGGTTTCTCATAGCGGGGGAGATACGCAGTATTTT.

The rearrangement joins TRBV15 to TRBJ2-7, with a possible D match to TRBD2 (6 bases). The CDR3 sequence is 15 residues long. Germline V gene data show CDR1 as LNHNV and CDR2 as YYDKDF (reference sequence). V shed 0 bases and J shed 5 bases, with 14 bases lying between them. The CDR3 nucleotides are TGTGCCACCAGCAGAGATATCGAGGGAGGCAACGAGCAGTACTTC. Translated: CATSRDIEGGNEQYF.

The gene calls are TRBV29-1 and TRBJ2-3; 14 bases align to TRBD2. Trimming cost V 3 bases and J 5 bases; bases outside gene matches: 10. The germline V gene has CDR1 SQVTM and CDR2 ANQGSEA. The CDR3 consists of 17 residues. The CDR3 protein is CSVELGTSGRIGDTQYF. CDR3 nucleotide sequence: TGCAGCGTTGAGTTGGGGACTAGCGGGAGAATAGGAGATACGCAGTATTTT.

This chain connects TRBV5-8 to TRBJ1-5; D is unclear. Germline-derived CDR1 and CDR2 are SGHTS and YDEGEE. Trimming took off 0 bases at V and 6 bases at J, with 4 bases between the two ends. The CDR3 length is 12 residues. The chain's CDR3 is CASSLVRQPQHF. Written as DNA, the CDR3 is TGTGCCAGCAGCTTGGTCCGTCAGCCCCAGCATTTT.

V is TRBV4-2 and J is TRBJ2-6; 9 bases fit TRBD1. Germline lookup yields CDR1 LGHNA and CDR2 YNFKEQ. The ends lost 2 bases at V and 2 bases at J; junction bases unmatched: 16. The CDR3 contains 21 residues. CDR3: CASSQRVVTGGVETGANVLTF. In DNA form, the CDR3 reads TGTGCCAGCAGCCAAAGAGTGGTTACAGGGGGCGTTGAGACTGGGGCCAACGTCCTGACTTTC.

The J gene is TRBJ1-5, the V gene TRBV7-9; 7 positions match TRBD1. Germline trimming cut 4 bases from V and 3 bases from J; bases unmatched to any gene: 3. The CDR3 spans 14 residues. Germline V gives CDR1 SEHNR, CDR2 FQNEAQ (reference sequence). The CDR3 loop is CASSSGGFNQPQHF. The CDR3, as DNA: TGTGCCAGCAGCTCAGGGGGTTTCAATCAGCCCCAGCATTTT.

This chain's CDR3 is CASSLDTNTQYF. DNA of the CDR3: TGTGCCAGCAGCTTAGATACCAATACGCAGTATTTT. V usage is TRBV7-9 and J usage is TRBJ2-3, with D unclear. CDR1 SEHNR and CDR2 FQNEAQ come from the germline V gene (reference sequence). The CDR3 sequence is 12 residues long. The V end was cut by 1 base, the J end by 7 bases, with 6 bases between.

The rearrangement uses TRBV28 and TRBJ1-2, with a tentative D call TRBD1 (6 bases). Germline assignment: CDR1 MDHEN and CDR2 SYDVKM. This CDR3 contains 15 residues. V was cut by 0 bases and J by 4 bases, with 12 bases left in between. DNA of the CDR3: TGTGCCAGCAGTTTATGGTCGGGGGCCCTCTATGGCTACACCTTC. Its protein product is CASSLWSGALYGYTF.

The V and J genes are TRBV7-9 and TRBJ2-1, with 10 bases identical to TRBD1. Germline V gene lookup returns CDR1 SEHNR and CDR2 FQNEAQ (reference sequence). The length of the CDR3 is 14 residues. With 5 bases clipped from V and 6 bases from J, the junction kept 4 bases outside the gene matches. In nucleotides, the CDR3 is TGTGCCAGCAGCACCGGGACAGGGGTCAATGAGCAGTTCTTC. The encoded protein is CASSTGTGVNEQFF. Using reference TRBV7-9 and TRBJ2-1 for the parts outside the CDR3, the full variable domain is DTGVSQNPRHKITKRGQNVTFRCDPISEHNRLYWYRQTLGQGPEFLTYFQNEAQLEKSRLLSDRFSAERPKGSFSTLEIQRTEQGDSAMYLCASSTGTGVNEQFFGPGTRLTVL.

The chain's CDR3 is CASYPAGVPDNEQFF. The CDR3, as DNA: TGTGCCAGCTACCCGGCCGGGGTACCTGACAATGAGCAGTTCTTC. The V and J genes are TRBV7-9 and TRBJ2-1; D is possibly TRBD2 (5 bases). The CDR3 loop spans 15 amino acids. V gave up 8 bases and J gave up 5 bases, with 19 bases separating them. CDR1 SEHNR and CDR2 FQNEAQ come from the germline V gene (reference sequence).

The chain recombines TRBV5-1 with TRBJ2-7, with 14 nucleotides matching TRBD2. Germline V lookup: CDR1 SGHRS, CDR2 YFSETQ. The CDR3 loop spans 18 amino acids. J lost 4 bases, V lost 3 bases, and 12 bases had no gene match. The CDR3 loop is CASSSTAGTSGRFYEQYF. Here the CDR3 DNA reads TGCGCCAGCAGCTCCACCGCCGGGACTAGCGGGAGATTTTACGAGCAGTACTTC.

The chain combines TRBV4-1 with TRBJ2-7; D gene ambiguous. Per the germline V gene, CDR1 is MGHRA and CDR2 is YSYEKL. The CDR3 is 13 amino acids. Trimming shortened V by 0 bases and J by 6 bases, and 9 bases separated the two germline ends. In DNA form, the CDR3 reads TGCGCCAGCAGCCAAGATACCGGGTTCGAGCAGTACTTC. Protein sequence: CASSQDTGFEQYF.

The CDR3 bases are TGTGCCAGCAGTTTATCGAGCGGGACAGTATCCTACGAGCAGTACTTC. Its translation: CASSLSSGTVSYEQYF. The V call is TRBV27, the J call TRBJ2-7, with D tentatively TRBD1 or TRBD2 (7 bases each). CDR3 length: 16 amino acids. Germline CDR1 MNHEY, CDR2 SMNVEV (reference sequence). V lost 0 bases and J 1 base, leaving 13 bases between the germline ends.

This rearrangement joins TRBV5-1 to TRBJ2-1; the match to TRBD2 covers 13 bases. This CDR3 has 16 amino acids. V lost 4 bases, J lost 5 bases, and 6 bases stayed unmatched. CDR1 and CDR2 from the germline V gene are SGHRS and YFSETQ. The CDR3 region is CASSPRTSGGDNEQFF. In nucleotides, the CDR3 is TGCGCCAGCAGCCCTCGGACTAGCGGGGGAGACAATGAGCAGTTCTTC.

V is TRBV11-1 and J is TRBJ1-1; D remains unclear. The V end was cut by 1 base, the J end by 1 base, with 4 bases between. The CDR3 loop spans 13 amino acids. The germline V gene has CDR1 SGHAT and CDR2 FQDESV (reference sequence). Here the CDR3 DNA reads TGTGCCAGCAGCTTAGACGAGAACACTGAAGCTTTCTTT. Residues: CASSLDENTEAFF.

The chain links TRBV5-6 to TRBJ1-4; the D gene is possibly TRBD1 (6 bases). This CDR3 has 15 residues. Germline-derived CDR1 and CDR2 are SGHDT and YYEEEE. The V end lost 1 base, the J end lost 4 bases, and 11 bases lay between the germline ends. The DNA of the CDR3 is TGTGCCAGCAGCTTGTTCAGGGGCGGTAATGAAAAACTGTTTTTT. This gives the protein CASSLFRGGNEKLFF.

A few counts support this clone. The chain uses TRBV30 and TRBJ2-1; the D gene is possibly TRBD2 (6 bases). The V end lost 2 bases, the J end lost 0 bases, and 8 bases lay between the germline ends. Per the germline V gene, CDR1 is GTSNPN and CDR2 is SVGIG (reference sequence). The CDR3 is made up of 14 amino acids. The CDR3 DNA sequence: TGTGCCTGGAGTCTCGGGAGCTCCTACAATGAGCAGTTCTTC. Amino acids: CAWSLGSSYNEQFF.

The table lists this clone with a few counts. This chain links TRBV15 with TRBJ1-5, with 7 bases identical to TRBD1. V was clipped by 8 bases and J by 1 base; unmatched bases: 2. Germline CDR1 is LNHNV and CDR2 is YYDKDF (reference sequence). The CDR3 is made up of 13 amino acids. Here the CDR3 DNA reads TGTGCCACCGGGGACAGCAGCAATCAGCCCCAGCATTTT. Translation: CATGDSSNQPQHF.

The chain uses TRBV5-1 and TRBJ2-7; perhaps TRBD1 as D (5 bases). Germline values: CDR1 SGHRS, CDR2 YFSETQ. The CDR3 runs 14 residues. V was cut by 0 bases and J by 4 bases, with 11 bases left in between. CDR3 coding DNA: TGCGCCAGCAGCTTGGAGGGGCGTAGGTACGAGCAGTACTTC. Translating gives CASSLEGRRYEQYF.